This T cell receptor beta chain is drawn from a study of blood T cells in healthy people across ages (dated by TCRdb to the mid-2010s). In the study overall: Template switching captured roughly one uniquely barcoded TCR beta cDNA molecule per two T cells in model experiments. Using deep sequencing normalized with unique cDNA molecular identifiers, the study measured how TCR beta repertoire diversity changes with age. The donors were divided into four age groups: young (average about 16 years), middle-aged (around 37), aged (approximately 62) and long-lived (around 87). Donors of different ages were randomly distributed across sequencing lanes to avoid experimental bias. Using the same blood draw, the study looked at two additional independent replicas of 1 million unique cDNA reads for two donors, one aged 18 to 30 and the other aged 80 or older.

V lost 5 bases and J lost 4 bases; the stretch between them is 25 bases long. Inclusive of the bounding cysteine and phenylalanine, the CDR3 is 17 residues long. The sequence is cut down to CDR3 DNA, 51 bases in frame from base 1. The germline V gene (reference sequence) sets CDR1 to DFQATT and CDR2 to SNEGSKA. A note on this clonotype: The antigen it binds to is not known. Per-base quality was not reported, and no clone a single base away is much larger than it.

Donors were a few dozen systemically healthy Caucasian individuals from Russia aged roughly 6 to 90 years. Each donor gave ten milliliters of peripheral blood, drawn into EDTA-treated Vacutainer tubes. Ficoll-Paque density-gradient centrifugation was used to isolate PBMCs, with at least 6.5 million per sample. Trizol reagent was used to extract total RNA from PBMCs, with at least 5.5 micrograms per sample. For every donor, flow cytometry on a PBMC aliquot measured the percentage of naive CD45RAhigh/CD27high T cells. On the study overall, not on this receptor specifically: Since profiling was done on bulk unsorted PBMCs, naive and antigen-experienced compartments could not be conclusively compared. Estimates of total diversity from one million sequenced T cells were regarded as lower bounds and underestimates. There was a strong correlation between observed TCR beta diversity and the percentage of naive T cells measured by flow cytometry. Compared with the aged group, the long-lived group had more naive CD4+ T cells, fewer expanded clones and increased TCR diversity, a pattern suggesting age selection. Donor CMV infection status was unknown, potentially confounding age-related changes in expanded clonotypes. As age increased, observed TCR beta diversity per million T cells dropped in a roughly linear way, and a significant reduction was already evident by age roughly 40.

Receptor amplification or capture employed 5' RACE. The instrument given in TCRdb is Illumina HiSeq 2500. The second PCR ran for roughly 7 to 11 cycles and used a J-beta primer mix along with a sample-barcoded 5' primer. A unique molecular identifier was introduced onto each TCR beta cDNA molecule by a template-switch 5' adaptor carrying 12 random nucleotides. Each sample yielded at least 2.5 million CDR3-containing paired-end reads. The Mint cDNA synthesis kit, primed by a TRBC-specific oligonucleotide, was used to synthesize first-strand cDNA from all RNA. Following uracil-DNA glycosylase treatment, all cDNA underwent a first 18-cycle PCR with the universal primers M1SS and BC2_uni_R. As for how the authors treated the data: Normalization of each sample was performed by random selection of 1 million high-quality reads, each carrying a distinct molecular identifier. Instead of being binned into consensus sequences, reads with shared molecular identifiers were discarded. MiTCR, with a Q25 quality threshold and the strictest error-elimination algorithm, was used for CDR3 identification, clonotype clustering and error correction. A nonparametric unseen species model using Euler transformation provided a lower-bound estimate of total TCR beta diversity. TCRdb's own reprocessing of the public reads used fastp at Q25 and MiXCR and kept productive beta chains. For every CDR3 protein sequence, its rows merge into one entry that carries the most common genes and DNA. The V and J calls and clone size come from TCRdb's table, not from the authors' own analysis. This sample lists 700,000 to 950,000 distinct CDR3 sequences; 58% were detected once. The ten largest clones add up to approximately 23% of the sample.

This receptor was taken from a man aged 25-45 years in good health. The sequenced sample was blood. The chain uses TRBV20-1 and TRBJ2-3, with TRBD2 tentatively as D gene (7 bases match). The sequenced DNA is TGCAGTGCTCAACCTCCCCTGGGAGGGGGGAGCGCAGATACGCAGTATTTT. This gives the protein CSAQPPLGGGSADTQYF.